This TCR beta chain was recovered during a study of PD-1 blockade in classical Hodgkin lymphoma. Across the study: With a 2-week interval, patients received intravenous nivolumab at 3 mg/kg.

Study-wide results and limits: Those starting nivolumab under 1 year post-ASCT were excluded. It was CD4+ TCR diversity, not CD8+, that rose significantly by C4D1.

Only in-frame clones appear in the TCRdb table, and some are missing; sequencing was by immunoSEQ multiplex PCR. The sample includes roughly 40,000 clones, over 55% of them seen just once. Exposure to brentuximab vedotin varied, and each patient had relapsed following autologous stem cell transplantation. In the case of this clone: The antigen is undetermined.

After removal of 3 bases from V and 7 bases from J, the junction contained 1 base not matched to a gene. Germline CDR1 is MNHNY and CDR2 is SVGAGI (reference sequence). The CDR3 loop spans 15 amino acids. The chain employs TRBV6-6 and TRBJ2-1; 15 bases align to TRBD2. The TCR was taken from a human donor with classical Hodgkin lymphoma. The material was peripheral blood mononuclear cells (PBMCs), obtained at baseline. This CDR3 is CASSYGTSGGNEQFF. In DNA, the CDR3 is TGTGCCAGCAGTTATGGGACTAGCGGGGGGAATGAGCAGTTCTTC.